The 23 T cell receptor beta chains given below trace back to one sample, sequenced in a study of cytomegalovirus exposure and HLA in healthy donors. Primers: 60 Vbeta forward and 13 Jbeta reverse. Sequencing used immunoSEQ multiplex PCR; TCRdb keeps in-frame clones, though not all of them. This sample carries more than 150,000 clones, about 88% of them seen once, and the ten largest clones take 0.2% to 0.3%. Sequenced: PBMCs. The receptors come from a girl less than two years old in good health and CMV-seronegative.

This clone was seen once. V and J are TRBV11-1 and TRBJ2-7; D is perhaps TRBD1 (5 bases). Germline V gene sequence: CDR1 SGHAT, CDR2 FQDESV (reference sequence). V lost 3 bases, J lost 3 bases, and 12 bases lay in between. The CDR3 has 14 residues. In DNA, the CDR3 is TGTGCCAGCAGCTTTGTGGGGCGGAACTACGAGCAGTACTTC. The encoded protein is CASSFVGRNYEQYF. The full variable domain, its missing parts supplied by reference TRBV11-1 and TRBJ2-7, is EAEVAQSPRYKITEKSQAVAFWCDPISGHATLYWYRQILGQGPELLVQFQDESVVDDSQLPKDRFSAERLKGVDSTLKIQPAELGDSAMYLCASSFVGRNYEQYFGPGTRLTVT.

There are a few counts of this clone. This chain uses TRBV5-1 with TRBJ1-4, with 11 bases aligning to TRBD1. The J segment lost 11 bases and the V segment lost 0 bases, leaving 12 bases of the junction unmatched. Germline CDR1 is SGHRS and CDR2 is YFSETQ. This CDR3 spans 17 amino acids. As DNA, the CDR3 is TGCGCCAGCAGCTTGGGAAGGGGAACCGGGACAGGGGGGAAACTGTTTTTT. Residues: CASSLGRGTGTGGKLFF.

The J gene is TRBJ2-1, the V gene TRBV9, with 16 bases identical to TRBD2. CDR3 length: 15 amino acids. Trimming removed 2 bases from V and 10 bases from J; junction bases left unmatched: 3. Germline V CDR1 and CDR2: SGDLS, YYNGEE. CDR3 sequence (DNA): TGTGCCAGCAGCGTCGGGACTAGCGGGAGGGGGGAGCAGTTCTTC. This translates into CASSVGTSGRGEQFF.

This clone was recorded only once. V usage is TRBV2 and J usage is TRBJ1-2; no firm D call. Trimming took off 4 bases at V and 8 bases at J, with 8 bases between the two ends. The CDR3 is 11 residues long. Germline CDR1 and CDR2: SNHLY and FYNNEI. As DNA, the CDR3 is TGTGCCAGCAGTGGGACGGGAGGCTACACCTTC. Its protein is CASSGTGGYTF. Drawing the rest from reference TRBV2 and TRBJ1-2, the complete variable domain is EPEVTQTPSHQVTQMGQEVILRCVPISNHLYFYWYRQILGQKVEFLVSFYNNEISEKSEIFDDQFSVERPDGSNFTLKIRSTKLEDSAMYFCASSGTGGYTFGSGTRLTVV.

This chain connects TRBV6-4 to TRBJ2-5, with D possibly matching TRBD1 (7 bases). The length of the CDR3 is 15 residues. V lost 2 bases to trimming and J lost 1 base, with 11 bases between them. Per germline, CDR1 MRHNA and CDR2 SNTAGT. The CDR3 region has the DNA TGTGCCAGCAGTGACGGGGGGACAGCCCAAGAGACCCAGTACTTC. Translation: CASSDGGTAQETQYF.

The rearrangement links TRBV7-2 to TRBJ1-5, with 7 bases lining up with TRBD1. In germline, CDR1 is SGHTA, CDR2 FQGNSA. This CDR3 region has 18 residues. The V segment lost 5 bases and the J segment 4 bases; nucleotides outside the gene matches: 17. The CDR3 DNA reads TGTGCCAGCAGCCCCCGGGACAGCATAATCGGCCTTAATCAGCCCCAGCATTTT. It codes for CASSPRDSIIGLNQPQHF.

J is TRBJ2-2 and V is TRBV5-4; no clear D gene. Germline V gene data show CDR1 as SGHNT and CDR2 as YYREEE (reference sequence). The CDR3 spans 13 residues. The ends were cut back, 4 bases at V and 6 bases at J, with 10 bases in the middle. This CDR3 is CASSSIASGELFF. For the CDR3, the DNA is TGTGCCAGCAGCAGTATAGCTTCCGGGGAGCTGTTTTTT. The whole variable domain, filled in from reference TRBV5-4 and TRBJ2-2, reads ETGVTQSPTHLIKTRGQQVTLRCSSQSGHNTVSWYQQALGQGPQFIFQYYREEENGRGNFPPRFSGLQFPNYSSELNVNALELDDSALYLCASSSIASGELFFGEGSRLTVL.

Here the CDR3 DNA reads TGTGCCAGCTCACCACGCGACAGTTATGGCTACACCTTC. Encoded protein: CASSPRDSYGYTF. The chain recombines TRBV18 with TRBJ1-2, with D maybe TRBD1 (5 bases). Germline V lookup: CDR1 KGHSH, CDR2 LQKENI. This CDR3 has 13 amino acids. V lost 1 base and J 5 bases, leaving 8 bases between the germline ends.

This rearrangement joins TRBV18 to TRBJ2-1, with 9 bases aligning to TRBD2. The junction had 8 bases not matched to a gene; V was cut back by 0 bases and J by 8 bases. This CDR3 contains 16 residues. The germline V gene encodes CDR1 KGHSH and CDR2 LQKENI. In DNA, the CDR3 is TGTGCCAGCTCACCACCGCCAGCGGGAGGTCGGTATGAGCAGTTCTTC. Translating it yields CASSPPPAGGRYEQFF.

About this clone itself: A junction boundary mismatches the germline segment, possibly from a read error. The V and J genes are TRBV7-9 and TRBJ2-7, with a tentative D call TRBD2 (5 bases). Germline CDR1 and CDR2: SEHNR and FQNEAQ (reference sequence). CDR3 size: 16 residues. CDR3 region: CSSSHPEGSSVYEQYF. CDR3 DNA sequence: TGTTCCAGCAGCCACCCCGAGGGTTCTAGTGTCTACGAGCAGTACTTC.

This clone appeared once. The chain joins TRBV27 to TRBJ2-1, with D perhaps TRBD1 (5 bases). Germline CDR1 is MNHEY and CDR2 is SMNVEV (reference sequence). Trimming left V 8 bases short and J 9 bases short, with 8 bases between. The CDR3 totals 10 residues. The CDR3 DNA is TGTGCCAGCTTTCAGGGTGAGCAGTTCTTC. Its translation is CASFQGEQFF.

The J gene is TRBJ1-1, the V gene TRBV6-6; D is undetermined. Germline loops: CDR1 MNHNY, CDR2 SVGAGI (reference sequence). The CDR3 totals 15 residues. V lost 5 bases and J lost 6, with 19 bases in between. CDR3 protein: CASSQARSFLPEAFF. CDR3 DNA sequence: TGTGCCAGCAGTCAAGCGCGCAGCTTCCTCCCTGAAGCTTTCTTT.

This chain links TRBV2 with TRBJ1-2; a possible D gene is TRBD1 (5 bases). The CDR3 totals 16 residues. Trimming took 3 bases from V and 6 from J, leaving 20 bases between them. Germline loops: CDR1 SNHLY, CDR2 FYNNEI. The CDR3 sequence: CASSEWKLGGFHGYTF. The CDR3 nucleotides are TGTGCCAGCAGTGAGTGGAAGTTGGGGGGGTTTCATGGCTACACCTTC.

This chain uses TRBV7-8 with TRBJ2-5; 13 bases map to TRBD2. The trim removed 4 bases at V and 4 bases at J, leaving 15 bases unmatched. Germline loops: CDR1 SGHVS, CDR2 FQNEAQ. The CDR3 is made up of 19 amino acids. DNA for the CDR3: TGTGCCAGCAGCTCTCCCGGGACTAGCGGGAATCTCAGGGCAGAGACCCAGTACTTC. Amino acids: CASSSPGTSGNLRAETQYF. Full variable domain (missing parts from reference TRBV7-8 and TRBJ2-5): GAGVSQSPRYKVAKRGQDVALRCDPISGHVSLFWYQQALGQGPEFLTYFQNEAQLDKSGLPSDRFFAERPEGSVSTLKIQRTQQEDSAVYLCASSSPGTSGNLRAETQYFGPGTRLLVL.

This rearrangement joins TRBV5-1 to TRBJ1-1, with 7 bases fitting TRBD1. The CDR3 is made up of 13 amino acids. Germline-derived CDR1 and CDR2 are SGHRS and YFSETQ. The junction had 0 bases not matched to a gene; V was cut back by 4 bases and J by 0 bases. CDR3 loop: CASSDRVNTEAFF. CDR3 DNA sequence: TGCGCCAGCAGCGACAGGGTGAACACTGAAGCTTTCTTT.

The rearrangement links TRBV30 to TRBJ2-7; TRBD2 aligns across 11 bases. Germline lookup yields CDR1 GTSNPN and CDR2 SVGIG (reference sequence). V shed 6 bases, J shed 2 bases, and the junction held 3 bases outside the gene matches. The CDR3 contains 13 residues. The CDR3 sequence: CACISGRAYEQYF. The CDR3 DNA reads TGTGCCTGTATTAGCGGGAGGGCCTACGAGCAGTACTTC.

In DNA form, the CDR3 reads TGTGCCAGCAGCTTAACTCCAGGGTATGGCTACACCTTC. It is translated as CASSLTPGYGYTF. This sequence joins TRBV7-9 and TRBJ1-2; the D gene is possibly TRBD1 (5 bases). The CDR3 covers 13 residues. Trimming left V 2 bases short and J 5 bases short, with 9 bases between. Looked up from germline, CDR1 is SEHNR and CDR2 is FQNEAQ (reference sequence).

The CDR3 protein is CASSLVTGYNQPQHF. The DNA for the CDR3 is TGTGCCAGCAGCTTAGTCACAGGCTACAATCAGCCCCAGCATTTT. V is TRBV11-2 and J is TRBJ1-5; tentative D call: TRBD1 (5 bases). The CDR3 runs to 15 residues. Trimming removed 1 base at V and 3 bases at J, with 10 bases between. Germline values: CDR1 SGHAT, CDR2 FQNNGV.

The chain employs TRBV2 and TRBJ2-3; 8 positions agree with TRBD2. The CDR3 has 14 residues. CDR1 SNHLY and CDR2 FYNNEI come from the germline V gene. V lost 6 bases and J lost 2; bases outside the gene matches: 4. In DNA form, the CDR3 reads TGTGCCAGCAGGCGGGGGGCCGTCACAGATACGCAGTATTTT. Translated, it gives CASRRGAVTDTQYF.

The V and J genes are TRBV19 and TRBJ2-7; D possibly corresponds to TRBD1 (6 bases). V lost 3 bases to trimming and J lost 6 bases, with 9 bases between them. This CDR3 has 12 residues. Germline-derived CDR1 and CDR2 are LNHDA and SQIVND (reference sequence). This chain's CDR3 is CASSIQGGEQYF. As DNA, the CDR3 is TGTGCCAGTAGTATTCAAGGGGGCGAGCAGTACTTC.

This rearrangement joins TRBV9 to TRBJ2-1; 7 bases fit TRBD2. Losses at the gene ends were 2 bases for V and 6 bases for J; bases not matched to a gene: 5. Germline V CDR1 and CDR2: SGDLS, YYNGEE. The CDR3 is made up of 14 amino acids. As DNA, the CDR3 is TGTGCCAGCAGCGTCCGGGACTACTCCAATGAGCAGTTCTTC. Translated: CASSVRDYSNEQFF.

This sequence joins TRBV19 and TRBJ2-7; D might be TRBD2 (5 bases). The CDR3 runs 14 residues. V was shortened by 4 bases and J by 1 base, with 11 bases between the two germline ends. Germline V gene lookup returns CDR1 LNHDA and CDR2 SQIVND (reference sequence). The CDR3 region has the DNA TGTGCCAGTAGTAACGGGGTCCCATCCTACGAGCAGTACTTC. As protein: CASSNGVPSYEQYF.

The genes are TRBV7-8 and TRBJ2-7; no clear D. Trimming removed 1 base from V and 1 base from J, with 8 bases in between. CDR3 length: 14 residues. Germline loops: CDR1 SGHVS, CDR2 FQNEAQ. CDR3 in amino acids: CASSLDDGSYEQYF. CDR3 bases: TGTGCCAGCAGCTTAGATGACGGGTCCTACGAGCAGTACTTC. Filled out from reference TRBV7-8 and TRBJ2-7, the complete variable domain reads GAGVSQSPRYKVAKRGQDVALRCDPISGHVSLFWYQQALGQGPEFLTYFQNEAQLDKSGLPSDRFFAERPEGSVSTLKIQRTQQEDSAVYLCASSLDDGSYEQYFGPGTRLTVT.